This TCR beta chain came from a study of CD8+ T cells in alopecia areata. Overall study findings and caveats: Researchers report lesional scalp, most notably alopecia totalis/universalis, outstripped normal scalp in clonality.

Isolated RNA was reverse transcribed into cDNA used as the sequencing template. Clones were read by immunoSEQ multiplex PCR, and TCRdb kept only the in-frame ones, dropping some. The table has about 150,000 clones, around 47% seen once; the top ten hold over 5.5%. As for this clone: Its antigen is as yet unknown.

Separation by sorting yielded CD4+ and CD8+ T cells from PBMCs. Germline V gene data show CDR1 as MNHNS and CDR2 as SASEGT. The CDR3 sequence is 14 residues long. The ends were cut back, 7 bases at V and 11 bases at J, with 23 bases in the middle. The specimen sequenced was CD4+ T cells sorted from blood. The sequence came from a human donor with alopecia areata. V is TRBV6-1 and J is TRBJ1-2; the D gene is possibly TRBD1 (6 bases). The DNA for the CDR3 is TGTGCCAGCACCCGAGACCGTTGGACAGTTCGTTACACCTTC. Translating gives CASTRDRWTVRYTF.